The rows below give T cell receptor beta chains drawn from one sample of a study of T-cell memory formation after mild COVID-19. One entry per CDR3 protein results from TCRdb running MiXCR on the 5' RACE reads. The sample contains roughly 100,000 distinct CDR3 sequences, approximately 17% of which appear only once. Sequencing was done on a sample of PBMCs or a T cell subset sorted from them (not recorded which). These receptor sequences come from an adult woman who had mild COVID-19 (a few samples of this study predate the infection). Cell type and time point are not known. CDR3s include the opening cysteine and the closing phenylalanine or tryptophan. Fields, in order: V gene, D gene, J gene, clone size, CDR3 DNA, CDR3 protein. The D gene is left open where the match is weak. Part of the rows lack a size; the others show once, few, many or a class for expanded clones.

V gene: TRBV4-1; D gene: NA; J gene: TRBJ1-5; clone size: NA; CDR3 DNA: TGCGCCAGCAGAGGGTTAAGCAATCAGCCCCAGCATTTT; CDR3 protein: CASRGLSNQPQHF
V gene: TRBV4-1; D gene: NA; J gene: TRBJ2-1; clone size: few; CDR3 DNA: TGCGCCAGCAGCCAAGAATCGACCCGTTACAATGAGCAGTTCTTC; CDR3 protein: CASSQESTRYNEQFF
V gene: TRBV27; D gene: NA; J gene: TRBJ2-7; clone size: NA; CDR3 DNA: TGTGCCAGCAGTTCCCCAGGTAGCGAGCAGTACTTC; CDR3 protein: CASSSPGSEQYF
V gene: TRBV14; D gene: NA; J gene: TRBJ2-7; clone size: few; CDR3 DNA: TGTGCCAGCAGCCAAGTGTGGTACGAGCAGTACTTC; CDR3 protein: CASSQVWYEQYF
V gene: TRBV24-1; D gene: NA; J gene: TRBJ1-2; clone size: NA; CDR3 DNA: TGTGCCACCAGTGAATATCCCCAGGGGTATGGCTACACCTTC; CDR3 protein: CATSEYPQGYGYTF
V gene: TRBV19; D gene: NA; J gene: TRBJ1-1; clone size: few; CDR3 DNA: TGTGCCAGTAGTATGATGGGAGGTACTGAAGCTTTCTTT; CDR3 protein: CASSMMGGTEAFF
V gene: TRBV3-1; D gene: NA; J gene: TRBJ1-1; clone size: few; CDR3 DNA: TGTGCCAGCAGCCAAGTAGGAGTCAGCCTGAACACTGAAGCTTTCTTT; CDR3 protein: CASSQVGVSLNTEAFF
V gene: TRBV4-2; D gene: NA; J gene: TRBJ1-4; clone size: NA; CDR3 DNA: TGTGCCAGCAGCCAAGAGGGTTCACTTAATGAAAAACTGTTTTTT; CDR3 protein: CASSQEGSLNEKLFF
V gene: TRBV18; D gene: NA; J gene: TRBJ1-1; clone size: NA; CDR3 DNA: TGTGCCAGCTCCTACTTGACACCGAACACTGAAGCTTTCTTT; CDR3 protein: CASSYLTPNTEAFF
V gene: TRBV7-8; D gene: NA; J gene: TRBJ2-1; clone size: NA; CDR3 DNA: TGTGCCAGCAGCACCCCTCGGGATAAGCATGAGCAGTTCTTC; CDR3 protein: CASSTPRDKHEQFF
V gene: TRBV25-1; D gene: NA; J gene: TRBJ2-5; clone size: NA; CDR3 DNA: TGTGCCAGCAGTGAATCGGCTGGGCAGGGCCCAGAGACCCAGTACTTC; CDR3 protein: CASSESAGQGPETQYF
V gene: TRBV24-1; D gene: NA; J gene: TRBJ2-7; clone size: once; CDR3 DNA: TGTGCCACCAGTGAAGGCCCTCTGCGTCCCTACGAGCAGTACTTC; CDR3 protein: CATSEGPLRPYEQYF